This T cell receptor beta chain was obtained from a study of T cell clonotyping in hematopoietic cell transplantation. The wider study: Recipients were bled about 28 days pretransplant and at posttransplant days 30, 100, 180. General study results and limits: Recipient TCR diversity dropped after transplant; expanded clonotypes rose from day 30 to 180.

TCRdb's copy holds only in-frame clones and misses some; the assay was immunoSEQ multiplex PCR. The repertoire includes roughly 13,000 clones, around 62% of them detected once, and around 9.3% sits in the top ten. The CDR3 sequence is 11 residues long. Germline CDR1 GTSNPN, CDR2 SVGIG (reference sequence). V gave up 7 bases and J gave up 5 bases, with 11 bases separating them. On this clone itself: Its antigen is undetermined.

This TCR was sampled from a human donor who either received an allogeneic hematopoietic cell transplant for a myeloid malignancy or was a related donor (not recorded which). Some clones in this sample may be carry-over from other donors' samples. Sequencing input: PBMCs. The chain links TRBV30 to TRBJ2-5, with D possibly being TRBD2 (5 bases). The CDR3 loop reads CASSTGETQYF. The DNA of the CDR3 is TGTGCCTCGTCCACGGGGGAGACCCAGTACTTC.